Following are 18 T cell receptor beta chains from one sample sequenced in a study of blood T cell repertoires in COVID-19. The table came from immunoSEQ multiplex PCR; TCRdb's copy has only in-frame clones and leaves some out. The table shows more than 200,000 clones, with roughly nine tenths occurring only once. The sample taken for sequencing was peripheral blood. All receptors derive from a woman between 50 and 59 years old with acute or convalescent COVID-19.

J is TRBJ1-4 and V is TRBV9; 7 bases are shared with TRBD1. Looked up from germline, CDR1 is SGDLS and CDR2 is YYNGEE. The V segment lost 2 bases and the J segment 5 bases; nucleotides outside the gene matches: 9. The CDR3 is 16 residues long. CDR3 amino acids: CASSVYGATGNEKLFF. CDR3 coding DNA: TGTGCCAGCAGCGTCTATGGGGCGACAGGGAATGAAAAACTGTTTTTT.

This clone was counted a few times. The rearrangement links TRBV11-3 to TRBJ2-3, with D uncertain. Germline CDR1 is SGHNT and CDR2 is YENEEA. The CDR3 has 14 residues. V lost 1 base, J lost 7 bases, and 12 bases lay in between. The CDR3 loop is CASSLGHGANTQYF. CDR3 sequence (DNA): TGTGCCAGCAGCTTAGGTCACGGAGCAAATACGCAGTATTTT.

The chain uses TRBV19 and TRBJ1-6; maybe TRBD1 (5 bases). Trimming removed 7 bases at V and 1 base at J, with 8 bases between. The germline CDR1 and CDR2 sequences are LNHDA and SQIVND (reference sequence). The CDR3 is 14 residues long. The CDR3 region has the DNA TGTGCCAGTATCGACAGTTCCTATAATTCACCCCTCCACTTT. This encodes CASIDSSYNSPLHF. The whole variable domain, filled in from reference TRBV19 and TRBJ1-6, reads DGGITQSPKYLFRKEGQNVTLSCEQNLNHDAMYWYRQDPGQGLRLIYYSQIVNDFQKGDIAEGYSVSREKKESFPLTVTSAQKNPTAFYLCASIDSSYNSPLHFGNGTRLTVT.

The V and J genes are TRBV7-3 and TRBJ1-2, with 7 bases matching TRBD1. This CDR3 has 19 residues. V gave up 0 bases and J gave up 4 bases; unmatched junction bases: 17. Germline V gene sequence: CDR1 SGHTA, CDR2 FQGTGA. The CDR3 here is CASSLTPVSLTGDGYGYTF. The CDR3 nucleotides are TGTGCCAGCAGCTTAACTCCGGTATCCCTTACAGGGGATGGCTATGGCTACACCTTC.

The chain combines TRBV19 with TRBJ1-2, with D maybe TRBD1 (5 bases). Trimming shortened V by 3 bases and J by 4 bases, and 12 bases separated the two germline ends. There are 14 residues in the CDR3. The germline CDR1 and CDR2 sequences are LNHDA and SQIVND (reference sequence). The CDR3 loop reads CASSMGRVVYGYTF. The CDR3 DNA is TGTGCCAGTAGTATGGGCAGGGTAGTCTATGGCTACACCTTC.

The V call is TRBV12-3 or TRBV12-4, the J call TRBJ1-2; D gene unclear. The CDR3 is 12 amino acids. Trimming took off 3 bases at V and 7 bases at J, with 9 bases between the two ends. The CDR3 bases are TGTGCCAGCAGTTTCGAGGGTTTTGGCTACACCTTC. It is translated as CASSFEGFGYTF.

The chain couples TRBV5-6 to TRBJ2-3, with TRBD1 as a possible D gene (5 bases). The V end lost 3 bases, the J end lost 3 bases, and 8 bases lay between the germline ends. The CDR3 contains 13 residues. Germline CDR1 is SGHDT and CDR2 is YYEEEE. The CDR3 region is CASSSQGTDTQYF. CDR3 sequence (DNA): TGTGCCAGCAGCTCCCAGGGTACAGATACGCAGTATTTT.

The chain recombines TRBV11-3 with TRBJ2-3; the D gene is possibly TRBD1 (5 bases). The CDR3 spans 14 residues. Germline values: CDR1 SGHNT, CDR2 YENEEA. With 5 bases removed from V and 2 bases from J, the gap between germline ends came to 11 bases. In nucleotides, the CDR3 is TGTGCCAGCAGCCCCGGACATATCACAGATACGCAGTATTTT. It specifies CASSPGHITDTQYF.

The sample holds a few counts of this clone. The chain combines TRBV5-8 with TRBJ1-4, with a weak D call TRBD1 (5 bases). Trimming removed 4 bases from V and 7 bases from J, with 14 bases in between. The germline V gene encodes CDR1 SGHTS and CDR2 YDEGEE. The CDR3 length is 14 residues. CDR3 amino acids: CASSLNDRSEKLFF. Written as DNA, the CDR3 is TGTGCCAGCAGCCTGAATGACAGATCTGAAAAACTGTTTTTT.

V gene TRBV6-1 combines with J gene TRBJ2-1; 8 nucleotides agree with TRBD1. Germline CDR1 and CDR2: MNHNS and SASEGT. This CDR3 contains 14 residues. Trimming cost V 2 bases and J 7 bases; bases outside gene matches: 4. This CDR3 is CASSERTGRNEQFF. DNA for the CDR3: TGTGCCAGCAGTGAAAGGACAGGGAGGAATGAGCAGTTCTTC.

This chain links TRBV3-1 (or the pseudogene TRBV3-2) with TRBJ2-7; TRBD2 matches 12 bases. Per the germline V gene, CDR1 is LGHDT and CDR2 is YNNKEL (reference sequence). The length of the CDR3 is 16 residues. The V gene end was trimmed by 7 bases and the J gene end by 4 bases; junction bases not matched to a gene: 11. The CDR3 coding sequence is TGTGCCAGCAACGCTAGCGGGAGGGTCCCTTGGTACGAGCAGTACTTC. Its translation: CASNASGRVPWYEQYF.

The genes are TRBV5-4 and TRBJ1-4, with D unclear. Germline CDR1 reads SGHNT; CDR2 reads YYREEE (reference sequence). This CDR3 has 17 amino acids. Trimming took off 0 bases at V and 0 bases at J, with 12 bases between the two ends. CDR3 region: CASSLGAQATTNEKLFF. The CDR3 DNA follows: TGTGCCAGCAGCTTGGGGGCTCAGGCCACAACTAATGAAAAACTGTTTTTT. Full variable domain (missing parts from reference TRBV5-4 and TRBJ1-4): ETGVTQSPTHLIKTRGQQVTLRCSSQSGHNTVSWYQQALGQGPQFIFQYYREEENGRGNFPPRFSGLQFPNYSSELNVNALELDDSALYLCASSLGAQATTNEKLFFGSGTQLSVL.

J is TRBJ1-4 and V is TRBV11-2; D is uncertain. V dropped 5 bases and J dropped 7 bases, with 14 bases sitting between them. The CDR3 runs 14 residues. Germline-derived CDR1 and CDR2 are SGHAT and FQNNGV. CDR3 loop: CASSPGGPGEKLFF. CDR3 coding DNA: TGTGCCAGCAGCCCCGGAGGGCCAGGTGAAAAACTGTTTTTT. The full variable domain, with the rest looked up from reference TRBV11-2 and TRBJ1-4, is EAGVAQSPRYKIIEKRQSVAFWCNPISGHATLYWYQQILGQGPKLLIQFQNNGVVDDSQLPKDRFSAERLKGVDSTLKIQPAKLEDSAVYLCASSPGGPGEKLFFGSGTQLSVL.

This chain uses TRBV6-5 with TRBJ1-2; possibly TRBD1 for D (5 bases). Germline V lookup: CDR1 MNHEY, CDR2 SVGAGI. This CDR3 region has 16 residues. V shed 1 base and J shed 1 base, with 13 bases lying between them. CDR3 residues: CASSYYAGFFNYGYTF. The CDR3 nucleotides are TGTGCCAGCAGTTACTACGCAGGGTTCTTTAACTATGGCTACACCTTC.

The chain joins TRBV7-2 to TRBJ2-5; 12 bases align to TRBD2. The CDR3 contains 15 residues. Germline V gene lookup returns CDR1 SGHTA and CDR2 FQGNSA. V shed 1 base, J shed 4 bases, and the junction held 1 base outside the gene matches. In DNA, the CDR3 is TGTGCCAGCAGCTTAGGGGGACTAGCGGGAGAGACCCAGTACTTC. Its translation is CASSLGGLAGETQYF.

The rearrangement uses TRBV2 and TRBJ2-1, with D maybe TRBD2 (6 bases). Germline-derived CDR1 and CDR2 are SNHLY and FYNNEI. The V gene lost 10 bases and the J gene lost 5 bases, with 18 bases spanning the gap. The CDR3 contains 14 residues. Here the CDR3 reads CAILGGGSDNEQFF. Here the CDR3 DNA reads TGTGCCATCCTGGGGGGAGGTTCAGACAATGAGCAGTTCTTC. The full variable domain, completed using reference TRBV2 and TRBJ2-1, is EPEVTQTPSHQVTQMGQEVILRCVPISNHLYFYWYRQILGQKVEFLVSFYNNEISEKSEIFDDQFSVERPDGSNFTLKIRSTKLEDSAMYFCAILGGGSDNEQFFGPGTRLTVL.

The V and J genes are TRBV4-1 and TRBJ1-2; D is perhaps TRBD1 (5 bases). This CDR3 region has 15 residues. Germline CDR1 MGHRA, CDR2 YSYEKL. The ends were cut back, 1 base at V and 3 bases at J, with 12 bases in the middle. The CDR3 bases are TGCGCCAGCAGCCAAGCCGGGGGGGGTTACTATGGCTACACCTTC. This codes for CASSQAGGGYYGYTF.

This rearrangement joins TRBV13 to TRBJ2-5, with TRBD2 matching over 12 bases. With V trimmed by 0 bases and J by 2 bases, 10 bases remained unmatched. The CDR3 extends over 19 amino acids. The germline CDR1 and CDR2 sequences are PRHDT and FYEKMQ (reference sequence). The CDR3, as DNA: TGTGCCAGCAGCTTAGGGTTACGACTAGCGGGAGAGAAGCAAGAGACCCAGTACTTC. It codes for CASSLGLRLAGEKQETQYF.